This entry features one T cell receptor (beta chain) sequence. This entry belongs to a study of blood T cell repertoires in COVID-19. The overall study: The cDNA or gDNA used as material had been derived from T cells, B-cell-depleted T cells, or PBMCs.

The assay was immunoSEQ multiplex PCR, and TCRdb's table has in-frame clones only and misses some. This sample yields some 90,000 clones, of which about 83% are seen a single time; around 18% belongs to the top ten. The CDR3 loop spans 14 amino acids. The germline gives CDR1 LNHDA, CDR2 SQIVND (reference sequence). V was clipped by 5 bases and J by 0 bases, with 8 bases between them. The material sequenced was peripheral blood. The receptor was derived from a woman aged 60 to 75 with COVID-19, enrolled during active disease. This chain links TRBV19 with TRBJ1-5; D may be TRBD1 (5 bases). CDR3 amino acids: CASSGGSSNQPQHF. The CDR3 DNA sequence: TGTGCCAGTAGTGGGGGGAGTAGCAATCAGCCCCAGCATTTT.